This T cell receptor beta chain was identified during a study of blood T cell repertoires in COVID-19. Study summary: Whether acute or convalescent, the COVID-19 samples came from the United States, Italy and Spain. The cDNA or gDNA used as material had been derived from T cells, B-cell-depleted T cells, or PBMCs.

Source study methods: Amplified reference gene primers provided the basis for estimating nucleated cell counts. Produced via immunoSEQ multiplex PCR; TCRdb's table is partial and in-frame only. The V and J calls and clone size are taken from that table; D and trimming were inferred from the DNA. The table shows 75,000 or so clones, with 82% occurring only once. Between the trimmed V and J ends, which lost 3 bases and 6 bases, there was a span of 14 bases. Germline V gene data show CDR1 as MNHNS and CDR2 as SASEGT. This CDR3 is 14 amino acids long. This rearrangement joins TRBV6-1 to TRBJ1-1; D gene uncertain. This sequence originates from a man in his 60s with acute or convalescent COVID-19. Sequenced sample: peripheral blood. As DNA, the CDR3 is TGTGCCAGCAGTGACCGCCACATCATACCTGAAGCTTTCTTT. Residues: CASSDRHIIPEAFF.